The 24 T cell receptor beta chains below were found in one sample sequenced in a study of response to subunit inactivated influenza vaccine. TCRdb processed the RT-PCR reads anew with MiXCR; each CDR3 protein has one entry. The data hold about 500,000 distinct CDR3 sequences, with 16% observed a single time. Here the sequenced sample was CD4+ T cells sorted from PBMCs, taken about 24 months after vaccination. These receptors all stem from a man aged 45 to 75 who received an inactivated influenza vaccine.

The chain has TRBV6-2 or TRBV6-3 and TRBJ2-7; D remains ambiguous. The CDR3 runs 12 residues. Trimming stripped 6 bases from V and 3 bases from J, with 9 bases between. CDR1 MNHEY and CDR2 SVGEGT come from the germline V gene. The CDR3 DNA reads TGTGCCAGCAGACAGAATGTCTACGAGCAGTACTTC. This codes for CASRQNVYEQYF.

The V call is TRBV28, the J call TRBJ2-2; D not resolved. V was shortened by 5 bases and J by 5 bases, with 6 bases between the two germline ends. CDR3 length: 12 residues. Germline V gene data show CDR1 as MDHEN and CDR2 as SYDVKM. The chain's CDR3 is CASSPQTGELFF. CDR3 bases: TGTGCCAGCAGTCCCCAAACCGGGGAGCTGTTTTTT.

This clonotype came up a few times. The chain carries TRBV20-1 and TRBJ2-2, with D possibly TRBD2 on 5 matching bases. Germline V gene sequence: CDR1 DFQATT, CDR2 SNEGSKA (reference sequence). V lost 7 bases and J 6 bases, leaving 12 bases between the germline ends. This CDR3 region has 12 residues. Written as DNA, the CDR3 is TGCAGTGTACGGGGAATCGCCGGGGAGCTGTTTTTT. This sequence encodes CSVRGIAGELFF.

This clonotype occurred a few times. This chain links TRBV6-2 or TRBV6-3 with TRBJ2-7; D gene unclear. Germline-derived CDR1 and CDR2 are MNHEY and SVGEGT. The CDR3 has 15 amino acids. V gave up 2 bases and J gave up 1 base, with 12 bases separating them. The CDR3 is CASSYLSGVSYEQYF. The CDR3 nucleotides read TGTGCCAGCAGTTACCTCTCGGGCGTTTCCTACGAGCAGTACTTC.

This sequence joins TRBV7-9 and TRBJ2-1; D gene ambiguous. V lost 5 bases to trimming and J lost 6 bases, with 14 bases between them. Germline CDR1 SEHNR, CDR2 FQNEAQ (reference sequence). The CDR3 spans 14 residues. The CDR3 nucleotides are TGTGCCAGCAGCCATCAAGGCCGGTCCAATGAGCAGTTCTTC. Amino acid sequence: CASSHQGRSNEQFF.

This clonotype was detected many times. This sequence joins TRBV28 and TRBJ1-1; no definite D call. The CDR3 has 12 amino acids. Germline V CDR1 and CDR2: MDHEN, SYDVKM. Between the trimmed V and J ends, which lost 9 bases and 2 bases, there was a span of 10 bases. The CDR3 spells CASRGVNTEAFF. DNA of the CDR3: TGTGCCAGTCGGGGAGTTAACACTGAAGCTTTCTTT.

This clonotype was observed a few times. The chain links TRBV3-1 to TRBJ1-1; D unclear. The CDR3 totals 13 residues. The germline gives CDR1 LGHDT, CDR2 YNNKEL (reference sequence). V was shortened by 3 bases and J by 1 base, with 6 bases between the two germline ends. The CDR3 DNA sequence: TGTGCCAGCAGCCAGATCAGGAACACTGAAGCTTTCTTT. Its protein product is CASSQIRNTEAFF.

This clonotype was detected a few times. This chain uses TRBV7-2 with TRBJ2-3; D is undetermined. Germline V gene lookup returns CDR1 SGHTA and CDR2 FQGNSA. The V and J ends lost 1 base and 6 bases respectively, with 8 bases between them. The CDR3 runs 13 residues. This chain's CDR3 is CASSLGTWDTQYF. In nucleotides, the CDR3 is TGTGCCAGCAGCTTAGGGACGTGGGATACGCAGTATTTT.

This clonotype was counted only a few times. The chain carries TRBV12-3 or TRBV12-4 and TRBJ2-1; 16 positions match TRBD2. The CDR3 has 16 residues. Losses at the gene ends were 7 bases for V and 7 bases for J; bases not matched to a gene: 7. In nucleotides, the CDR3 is TGTGCCAGCAAGTCGGGACTAGCGGGGGGGCCGAATGAGCAGTTCTTC. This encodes CASKSGLAGGPNEQFF.

In DNA form, the CDR3 reads TGTGCCAGCGGGGAGAGGGATAACACTGAAGCTTTCTTT. Protein: CASGERDNTEAFF. The chain recombines TRBV6-6 with TRBJ1-1; D is uncertain. Trimming took off 8 bases at V and 2 bases at J, with 12 bases between the two ends. There are 13 residues in the CDR3. CDR1 MNHNY and CDR2 SVGAGI come from the germline V gene (reference sequence).

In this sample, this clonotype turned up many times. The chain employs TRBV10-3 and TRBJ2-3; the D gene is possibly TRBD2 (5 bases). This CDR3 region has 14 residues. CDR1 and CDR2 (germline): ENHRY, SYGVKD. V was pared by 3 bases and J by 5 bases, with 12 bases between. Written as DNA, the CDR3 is TGTGCCATCAGTGAAGTGGTTCGGGAAGATACGCAGTATTTT. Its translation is CAISEVVREDTQYF.

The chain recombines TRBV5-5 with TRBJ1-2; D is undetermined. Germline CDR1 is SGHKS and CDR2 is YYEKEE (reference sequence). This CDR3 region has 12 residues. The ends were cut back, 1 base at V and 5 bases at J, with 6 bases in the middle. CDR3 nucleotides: TGTGCCAGCAGCTTGAGCGAATATGGCTACACCTTC. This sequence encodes CASSLSEYGYTF. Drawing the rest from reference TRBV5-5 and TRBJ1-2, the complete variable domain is DAGVTQSPTHLIKTRGQQVTLRCSPISGHKSVSWYQQVLGQGPQFIFQYYEKEERGRGNFPDRFSARQFPNYSSELNVNALLLGDSALYLCASSLSEYGYTFGSGTRLTVV.

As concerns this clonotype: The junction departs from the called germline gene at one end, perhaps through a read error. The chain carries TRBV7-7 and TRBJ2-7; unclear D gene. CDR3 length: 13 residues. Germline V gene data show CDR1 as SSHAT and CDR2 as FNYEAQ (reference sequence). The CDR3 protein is CASSPSSAHEQYF. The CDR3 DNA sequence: TGTGCTAGCAGCCCCTCCTCGGCACACGAGCAGTACTTC.

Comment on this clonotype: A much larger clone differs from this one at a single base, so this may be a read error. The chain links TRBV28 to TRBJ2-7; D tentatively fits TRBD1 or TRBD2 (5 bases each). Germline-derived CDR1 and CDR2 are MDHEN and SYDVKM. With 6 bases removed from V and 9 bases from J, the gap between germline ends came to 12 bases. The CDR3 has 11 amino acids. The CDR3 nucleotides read TGTGCCAGCAGGACGTGGGACGTGCAGTACTTC. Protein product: CASRTWDVQYF.

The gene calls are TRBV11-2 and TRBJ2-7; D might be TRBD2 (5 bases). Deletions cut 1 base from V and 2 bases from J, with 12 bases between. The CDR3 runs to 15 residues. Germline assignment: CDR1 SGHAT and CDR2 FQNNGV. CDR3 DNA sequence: TGTGCCAGCAGCTTAGGGCGGGTAGTGACCTACGAGCAGTACTTC. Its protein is CASSLGRVVTYEQYF.

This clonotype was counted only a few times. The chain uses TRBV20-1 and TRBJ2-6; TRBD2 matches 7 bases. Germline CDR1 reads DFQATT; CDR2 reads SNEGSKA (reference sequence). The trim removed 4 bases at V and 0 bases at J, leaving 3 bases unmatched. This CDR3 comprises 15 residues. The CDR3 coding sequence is TGCAGTGCTACTCTAGCGGCCTCTGGGGCCAACGTCCTGACTTTC. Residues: CSATLAASGANVLTF.

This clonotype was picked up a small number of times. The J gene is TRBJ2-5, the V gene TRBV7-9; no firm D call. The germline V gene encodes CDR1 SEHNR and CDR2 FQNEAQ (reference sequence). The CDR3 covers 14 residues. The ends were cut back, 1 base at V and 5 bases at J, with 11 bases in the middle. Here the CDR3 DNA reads TGTGCCAGCAGCTTAGTGCCAGGTCGGGAGACCCAGTACTTC. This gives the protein CASSLVPGRETQYF.

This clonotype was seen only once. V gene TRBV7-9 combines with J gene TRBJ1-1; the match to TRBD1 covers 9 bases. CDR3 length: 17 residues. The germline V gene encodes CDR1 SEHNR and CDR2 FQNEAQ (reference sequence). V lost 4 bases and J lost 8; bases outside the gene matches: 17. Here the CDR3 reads CASSSQRDREPRREAFF. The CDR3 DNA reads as TGTGCCAGCAGCTCGCAGCGGGACAGGGAACCGCGTAGAGAAGCTTTCTTT.

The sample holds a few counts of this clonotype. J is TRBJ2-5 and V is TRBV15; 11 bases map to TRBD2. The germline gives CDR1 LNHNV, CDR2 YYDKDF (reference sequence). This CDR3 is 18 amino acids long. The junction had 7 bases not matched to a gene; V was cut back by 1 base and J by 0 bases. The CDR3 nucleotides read TGTGCCACCAGCAGAGGCCCCGCTAGCGGGAGGTACCAAGAGACCCAGTACTTC. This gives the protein CATSRGPASGRYQETQYF.

The CDR3: CASSLSRDRHGYTF. The CDR3 DNA reads TGTGCCAGCAGTTTATCCCGGGACAGACATGGCTACACCTTC. V gene TRBV27 combines with J gene TRBJ1-2, with 7 bases identical to TRBD1. V dropped 0 bases and J dropped 6; count of bases not matched to a gene: 4. Germline V gives CDR1 MNHEY, CDR2 SMNVEV (reference sequence). CDR3 length equals 14 residues.

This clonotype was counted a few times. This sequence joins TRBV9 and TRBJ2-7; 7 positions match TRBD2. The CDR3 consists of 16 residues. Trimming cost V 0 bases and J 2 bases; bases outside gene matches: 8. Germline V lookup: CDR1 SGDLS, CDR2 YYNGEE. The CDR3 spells CASSVGDSGYTYEQYF. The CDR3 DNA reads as TGTGCCAGCAGCGTAGGGGATAGCGGGTATACCTACGAGCAGTACTTC.

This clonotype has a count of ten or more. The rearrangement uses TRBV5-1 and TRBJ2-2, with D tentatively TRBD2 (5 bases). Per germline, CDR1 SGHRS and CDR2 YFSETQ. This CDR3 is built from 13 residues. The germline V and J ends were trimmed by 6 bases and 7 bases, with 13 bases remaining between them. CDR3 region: CASTPVGVGELFF. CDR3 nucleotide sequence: TGCGCCAGCACCCCGGTCGGGGTCGGGGAGCTGTTTTTT.

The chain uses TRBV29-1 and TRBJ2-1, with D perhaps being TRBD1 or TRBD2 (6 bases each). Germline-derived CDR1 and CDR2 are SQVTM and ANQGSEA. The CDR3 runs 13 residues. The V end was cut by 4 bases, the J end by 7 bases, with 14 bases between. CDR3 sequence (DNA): TGCAGCGTTGGTCCATGGGGGGCTAATGAGCAGTTCTTC. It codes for CSVGPWGANEQFF.

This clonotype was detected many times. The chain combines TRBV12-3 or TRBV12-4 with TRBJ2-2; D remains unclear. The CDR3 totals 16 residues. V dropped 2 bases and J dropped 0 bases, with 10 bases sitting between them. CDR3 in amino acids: CASSLTPLANTGELFF. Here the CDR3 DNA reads TGTGCCAGCAGTTTAACCCCCCTAGCGAACACCGGGGAGCTGTTTTTT.